This T cell receptor (beta chain) was observed in a study of cytomegalovirus exposure and HLA in healthy donors. PCR amplification relied on 60 Vbeta primers (plus 13 Jbeta primers). This table comes from immunoSEQ multiplex PCR, and its TCRdb copy is limited to in-frame clones, with some not included. The sample carries roughly 200,000 clones, approximately 87% recorded once. The CDR3 is made up of 16 amino acids. CDR1 MNHEY and CDR2 SVGAGI come from the germline V gene. V shed 3 bases, J shed 4 bases, and the junction held 11 bases outside the gene matches. This clone occurred once. Antigen specificity is unknown. Study outcomes and limitations: Reported results showed that the classifier diagnosed cytomegalovirus status with high specificity and sensitivity. Cytomegalovirus association was listed for roughly 160 TCR beta chains.

The sequencing input was PBMCs. The gene calls are TRBV6-5 and TRBJ1-2; TRBD1 matches 7 bases. This receptor was obtained from a man younger than 40 in good health and CMV-seronegative. CDR3 coding DNA: TGTGCCAGCAGTTATTCGGCATGGGACAGAACCTATGGCTACACCTTC. This translates into CASSYSAWDRTYGYTF.